This entry concerns a single TCR beta chain. Its antigen remains unidentified. This record comes from a study of cytomegalovirus exposure and HLA in healthy donors. Study summary: Of 300 to 500 genotyped donors, roughly 81% grouped in the Caucasian-associated ancestry cluster.

The PCR had 60 Vbeta and 13 Jbeta primers. The repertoire was sequenced with immunoSEQ multiplex PCR; TCRdb's copy has only in-frame clones and lacks some. The repertoire holds more than 95,000 clones, with about three quarters as singletons. Study-wide results and caveats: By a later analysis, the bulk of CMV-associated TCR beta chains appeared HLA-restricted.

Healthy bone marrow donors supplied every sample. This CDR3 is built from 19 residues. V trimming: 1 base; J trimming: 0 bases; junction bases outside the gene matches: 12. Germline lookup yields CDR1 SGHNT and CDR2 YYREEE (reference sequence). The specimen sequenced was PBMCs. The V and J genes are TRBV5-4 and TRBJ2-2; TRBD2 aligns across 7 bases. The receptor's source is a female donor in good health and CMV-seronegative. The DNA of the CDR3 is TGTGCCAGCAGCTTGATTTGGGGGGGTTCCTTCGCGAACACCGGGGAGCTGTTTTTT. Its translation is CASSLIWGGSFANTGELFF.